This TCR beta chain was profiled in a study of blood T cell repertoires in COVID-19. Study context: Acute-phase and convalescent COVID-19 samples originated in the United States, Italy and Spain.

As handled by the study authors: Reference gene primer amplification yielded estimated nucleated cell counts. The data were produced by immunoSEQ multiplex PCR, yet TCRdb's version contains in-frame clones alone and is incomplete. V and J calls plus clone size are reproduced from that table; the DNA served to infer D and trimming. The sample yields just under 350,000 clones, 83% seen once. Germline values: CDR1 LNHDA, CDR2 SQIVND (reference sequence). V lost 5 bases and J lost 4; bases outside the gene matches: 7. The CDR3 is 14 amino acids. The genes are TRBV19 and TRBJ1-2; 7 bases are shared with TRBD1. The sample comprised peripheral blood. This receptor was obtained from a man between 25 and 39 years old with active or convalescent COVID-19. The CDR3 protein is CASSPQGVLYGYTF. For the CDR3, the DNA is TGTGCCAGTAGTCCCCAGGGGGTTCTCTATGGCTACACCTTC.